This TCR beta chain comes out of a study of post-analysis software for immune sequencing data. Study-level background: Clinical courses comprised relapsing-remitting, secondary progressive and progressive-relapsing multiple sclerosis.

The study, taken as a whole, reports: Elevated frequency relative to controls characterized roughly five TRBV segments in patients, TRBV5-6, TRBV5-1 and TRBV20-1 among them. With F measure, samples from one preparation batch clustered together strongly.

As to this clonotype: No antigen is known for it.

J gave up 8 bases and V 4 bases, and 4 bases lay outside the gene matches. CDR3 length: 12 residues. In germline, CDR1 is SGHTA, CDR2 FQGNSA. Included in the TCR beta cDNA libraries were unique molecular identifiers. TCRdb processed the PCR reads anew with MiXCR; each CDR3 protein has one entry. The sample shows roughly 800,000 distinct CDR3 sequences, approximately 53% of them seen only once. The chain joins TRBV7-2 to TRBJ1-1; TRBD1 agrees at 7 bases. The clonotype was recovered from a girl aged 10-17 years with multiple sclerosis. Sequenced: blood. The CDR3 DNA reads as TGTGCCAGCAGCTCAGGGGACAGAGAAGCTTTCTTT. Protein product: CASSSGDREAFF. The variable domain in full, with the rest retrieved from reference TRBV7-2 and TRBJ1-1, is GAGVSQSPSNKVTEKGKDVELRCDPISGHTALYWYRQSLGQGLEFLIYFQGNSAPDKSGLPSDRFSAERTGGSVSTLTIQRTQQEDSAVYLCASSSGDREAFFGQGTRLTVV.